Following are 29 T cell receptor beta chains from one sample sequenced in a study of blood T cell repertoires in COVID-19. Produced via immunoSEQ multiplex PCR; TCRdb's table is partial and in-frame only. Of about 120,000 clones in the sample, 90% were seen once. The sequenced sample was peripheral blood. The source of these receptors is a woman aged 55 to 70 with COVID-19, enrolled during active disease.

The chain combines TRBV3-1 (or the pseudogene TRBV3-2) with TRBJ2-7; 8 bases are a match to TRBD1. The CDR3 consists of 16 residues. Trimming removed 0 bases from V and 6 bases from J; junction bases left unmatched: 10. Germline CDR1 and CDR2: LGHDT and YNNKEL (reference sequence). CDR3 in amino acids: CASSQEVRGRSSEQYF. CDR3 sequence (DNA): TGTGCCAGCAGCCAAGAGGTCAGGGGGCGGTCTAGCGAGCAGTACTTC.

The J gene is TRBJ1-2, the V gene TRBV5-4; D possibly corresponds to TRBD1 (5 bases). The CDR3 loop spans 14 amino acids. The germline V gene encodes CDR1 SGHNT and CDR2 YYREEE (reference sequence). The V and J ends lost 6 bases and 4 bases respectively, with 16 bases between them. The CDR3 is CASTNRQTFYGYTF. The CDR3 nucleotides are TGTGCCAGCACCAATAGACAGACCTTCTATGGCTACACCTTC. Drawing the rest from reference TRBV5-4 and TRBJ1-2, the complete variable domain is ETGVTQSPTHLIKTRGQQVTLRCSSQSGHNTVSWYQQALGQGPQFIFQYYREEENGRGNFPPRFSGLQFPNYSSELNVNALELDDSALYLCASTNRQTFYGYTFGSGTRLTVV.

The V call is TRBV3-1 (or the pseudogene TRBV3-2), the J call TRBJ2-3, with 15 bases lining up with TRBD2. CDR3 length: 19 amino acids. The V gene's germline CDR1 is LGHDT and CDR2 YNNKEL (reference sequence). Trimming at V came to 0 bases and at J to 0 bases, leaving 4 bases not matched to a gene. The CDR3 here is CASSQEGLAGGSSTDTQYF. DNA for the CDR3: TGTGCCAGCAGCCAAGAGGGACTAGCGGGGGGTTCTAGCACAGATACGCAGTATTTT.

The chain uses TRBV4-3 and TRBJ2-7; perhaps TRBD1 as D (5 bases). V was cut by 5 bases and J by 9 bases, with 11 bases left in between. This CDR3 contains 11 residues. Germline V CDR1 and CDR2: LGHNA, YSLEER. The CDR3 coding sequence is TGCGCCAGCAGCGGGCTAGGGGTGCAGTACTTC. Protein sequence: CASSGLGVQYF.

The chain combines TRBV18 with TRBJ2-3; 9 nucleotides align to TRBD1. Looked up from germline, CDR1 is KGHSH and CDR2 is LQKENI. V dropped 6 bases and J dropped 1; count of bases not matched to a gene: 5. This CDR3 has 15 amino acids. DNA of the CDR3: TGTGCCAGCTCTCGGGACAGGGATGGCACAGATACGCAGTATTTT. Its protein is CASSRDRDGTDTQYF.

The chain has TRBV7-2 and TRBJ2-1; the match to TRBD1 covers 9 bases. The CDR3 consists of 15 residues. V lost 7 bases, J lost 3 bases, and 7 bases stayed unmatched. Germline CDR1 reads SGHTA; CDR2 reads FQGNSA. The chain's CDR3 is CASTPQGAIYNEQFF. In DNA, the CDR3 is TGTGCCAGCACCCCACAGGGGGCGATCTACAATGAGCAGTTCTTC.

This clone has just one count. This chain joins TRBV29-1 and TRBJ2-7; unclear D gene. Trimming stripped 3 bases from V and 5 bases from J, with 8 bases between. The CDR3 has 11 residues. Germline V CDR1 and CDR2: SQVTM, ANQGSEA. CDR3 DNA sequence: TGCAGCGTTGAGTACGACAACGAGCAGTACTTC. As protein: CSVEYDNEQYF.

This clone has just one count. The gene calls are TRBV6-2 or TRBV6-3 and TRBJ2-5; 10 bases are shared with TRBD2. CDR3 length: 15 amino acids. Trimming at V came to 2 bases and at J to 9 bases, leaving 9 bases not matched to a gene. The germline gives CDR1 MNHEY, CDR2 SVGEGT. In DNA, the CDR3 is TGTGCCAGCAGTTACGGGGTAGCGGGGGGTACGGCCCAGTACTTC. As protein: CASSYGVAGGTAQYF.

V usage is TRBV21-1 and J usage is TRBJ1-4; the tabulated D call, TRBD1, remains unverified against the DNA. TRBV21-1 is designated a pseudogene. CDR3 length equals 17 residues. CDR3 loop: CASSKAPGQEPNEKLFF. CDR3 bases: TGTGCCAGCAGCAAGGCCCCAGGGCAGGAGCCAAATGAAAAACTGTTTTTT.

This clone has a handful of counts. The chain links TRBV4-2 to TRBJ2-5; 12 nucleotides match TRBD2. The CDR3 is 16 residues long. The ends lost 2 bases at V and 5 bases at J; junction bases unmatched: 6. Germline V gene lookup returns CDR1 LGHNA and CDR2 YNFKEQ. Here the CDR3 reads CASSQQLAGGFETQYF. CDR3 sequence (DNA): TGTGCCAGCAGCCAACAACTAGCGGGAGGATTCGAGACCCAGTACTTC.

This clone was seen a handful of times. The gene calls are TRBV10-3 and TRBJ2-5, with D tentatively TRBD2 (5 bases). The V gene's germline CDR1 is ENHRY and CDR2 SYGVKD. This CDR3 has 13 amino acids. Trimming took off 4 bases at V and 2 bases at J, with 8 bases between the two ends. CDR3 in DNA: TGTGCCATCAGTGGGACTGTACAAGAGACCCAGTACTTC. Protein: CAISGTVQETQYF.

This chain links TRBV11-2 with TRBJ1-1; unclear D gene. Trimming pared 1 base from V and 4 bases from J, leaving 10 bases between. This CDR3 has 14 amino acids. CDR1 and CDR2 (germline): SGHAT, FQNNGV. CDR3 coding DNA: TGTGCCAGCAGCTTAGTCAGGCTTGGCACTGAAGCTTTCTTT. It encodes CASSLVRLGTEAFF.

The gene calls are TRBV10-3 and TRBJ1-5, with TRBD1 identical over 8 bases. Germline V CDR1 and CDR2: ENHRY, SYGVKD. CDR3 length: 13 amino acids. The J segment lost 4 bases and the V segment lost 4 bases, leaving 0 bases of the junction unmatched. The CDR3 reads CAISGDRNQPQHF. For the CDR3, the DNA is TGTGCCATCAGTGGGGACAGGAATCAGCCCCAGCATTTT.

V and J are TRBV6-2 or TRBV6-3 and TRBJ1-1; tentative D call: TRBD1 (6 bases). V dropped 2 bases and J dropped 5 bases, with 15 bases sitting between them. CDR3 size: 15 residues. Germline CDR1 is MNHEY and CDR2 is SVGEGT. The CDR3 DNA sequence: TGTGCCAGCAGTTACGGGGCCCGGGGGGCGACTGAAGCTTTCTTT. Translated: CASSYGARGATEAFF.

The CDR3 sequence is CATQGLEPGELFF. The CDR3 DNA follows: TGCGCCACACAGGGATTGGAGCCCGGGGAGCTGTTTTTT. This chain uses TRBV4-3 with TRBJ2-2; TRBD1 is a possible D gene (6 bases). This CDR3 contains 13 residues. CDR1 is LGHNA, CDR2 YSLEER, per germline. Trimming shortened V by 10 bases and J by 6 bases, and 15 bases separated the two germline ends.

As DNA, the CDR3 is TGTGCCAGCAGCGTAGGCAGGGGGTCGCCCCTCCACTTT. The encoded protein is CASSVGRGSPLHF. This chain links TRBV9 with TRBJ1-6; 7 bases agree with TRBD1. Germline V CDR1 and CDR2: SGDLS, YYNGEE. The CDR3 has 13 amino acids. V dropped 0 bases and J dropped 13; count of bases not matched to a gene: 4. Supplemented by reference TRBV9 and TRBJ1-6, the full variable domain reads DSGVTQTPKHLITATGQRVTLRCSPRSGDLSVYWYQQSLDQGLQFLIQYYNGEERAKGNILERFSAQQFPDLHSELNLSSLELGDSALYFCASSVGRGSPLHFGNGTRLTVT.

V gene TRBV7-3 combines with J gene TRBJ2-1; 11 positions match TRBD2. Unmatched junction bases numbered 9, after V lost 0 bases and J lost 5 bases. The CDR3 is 18 amino acids. The germline V gene encodes CDR1 SGHTA and CDR2 FQGTGA. The CDR3: CASSLTLLAGGSDNEQFF. The CDR3, as DNA: TGTGCCAGCAGCTTAACGCTTCTAGCGGGGGGCTCGGACAATGAGCAGTTCTTC.

The table lists this clone with a few counts. This chain joins TRBV2 and TRBJ1-2, with 7 bases identical to TRBD1. The germline V gene encodes CDR1 SNHLY and CDR2 FYNNEI. CDR3 length: 14 amino acids. The V gene end was trimmed by 3 bases and the J gene end by 2 bases; junction bases not matched to a gene: 3. The CDR3 DNA is TGTGCCAGCAGTGACAGGGGGAGGAACTATGGCTACACCTTC. This codes for CASSDRGRNYGYTF.

The chain employs TRBV11-3 and TRBJ1-6; 7 nucleotides align to TRBD1. CDR3 length equals 16 residues. Germline CDR1 SGHNT, CDR2 YENEEA. Unmatched junction bases numbered 7, after V lost 4 bases and J lost 4 bases. This chain's CDR3 is CASSYRGTDYNSPLHF. The CDR3 DNA reads as TGTGCCAGCAGCTACAGAGGGACAGATTATAATTCACCCCTCCACTTT.

This chain uses TRBV7-9 with TRBJ2-1, with TRBD1 matching over 9 bases. Unmatched junction bases numbered 10, after V lost 5 bases and J lost 2 bases. CDR1 and CDR2 (germline): SEHNR, FQNEAQ (reference sequence). CDR3 length: 17 amino acids. The CDR3 region is CASSAWNRDRAYNEQFF. Written as DNA, the CDR3 is TGTGCCAGCAGCGCCTGGAACCGGGACAGGGCCTACAATGAGCAGTTCTTC.

The gene calls are TRBV6-2 or TRBV6-3 and TRBJ2-1; D not resolved. Germline-derived CDR1 and CDR2 are MNHEY and SVGEGT. Trimming pared 5 bases from V and 4 bases from J, leaving 6 bases between. The CDR3 runs 12 residues. CDR3 nucleotide sequence: TGTGCCAGCAGTAAGCCTTACAATGAGCAGTTCTTC. Residues: CASSKPYNEQFF.

This clone appeared once. This chain joins TRBV4-3 and TRBJ2-1; 8 bases fit TRBD2. The V gene end was trimmed by 0 bases and the J gene end by 4 bases; junction bases not matched to a gene: 5. There are 16 residues in the CDR3. Germline CDR1 reads LGHNA; CDR2 reads YSLEER. CDR3 in amino acids: CASSQDRAGGYNEQFF. In nucleotides, the CDR3 is TGCGCCAGCAGCCAAGATCGGGCGGGGGGTTACAATGAGCAGTTCTTC.

The chain links TRBV7-3 to TRBJ2-1; 8 bases align to TRBD1. Germline assignment: CDR1 SGHTA and CDR2 FQGTGA. Trimming removed 3 bases from V and 7 bases from J; junction bases left unmatched: 2. This CDR3 has 13 residues. The CDR3 is CASSLDRENEQFF. The CDR3, as DNA: TGTGCCAGCAGCTTGGACAGGGAGAATGAGCAGTTCTTC.

This chain connects TRBV6-5 to TRBJ1-1, with no clear D. The CDR3 is made up of 12 amino acids. V gave up 4 bases and J gave up 5 bases, with 8 bases separating them. The germline V gene encodes CDR1 MNHEY and CDR2 SVGAGI. As DNA, the CDR3 is TGTGCCAGCAGTTCACATTTAACTGAAGCTTTCTTT. Residues: CASSSHLTEAFF.

This clone was observed once. The gene calls are TRBV11-3 and TRBJ2-2; 10 bases are shared with TRBD2. The V gene's germline CDR1 is SGHNT and CDR2 YENEEA. V lost 5 bases and J lost 5; bases outside the gene matches: 8. CDR3 length equals 16 residues. This chain's CDR3 is CASSTGTSVRTGELFF. For the CDR3, the DNA is TGTGCCAGCAGCACCGGGACTAGCGTAAGAACCGGGGAGCTGTTTTTT.

This chain connects TRBV29-1 to TRBJ2-7; D is ambiguous. This CDR3 spans 12 amino acids. Trimming removed 3 bases at V and 4 bases at J, with 10 bases between. Germline CDR1 reads SQVTM; CDR2 reads ANQGSEA. CDR3 coding DNA: TGCAGCGTTGAGGTGAGAGGTTACGAGCAGTACTTC. It yields the protein CSVEVRGYEQYF.

The chain employs TRBV5-1 and TRBJ2-3; tentative D call: TRBD2 (6 bases). This CDR3 is built from 15 residues. The V and J ends lost 0 bases and 2 bases respectively, with 10 bases between them. The germline CDR1 and CDR2 sequences are SGHRS and YFSETQ. The CDR3 coding sequence is TGCGCCAGCAGCTTGGGGGGCGGGGCCACAGATACGCAGTATTTT. Translation gives CASSLGGGATDTQYF.

The table lists this clone with a count of one. This CDR3 is CASSSSRGSYGLTYEQYF. CDR3 coding DNA: TGTGCCAGCAGCTCTAGCAGGGGGTCGTACGGACTAACCTACGAGCAGTACTTC. J is TRBJ2-7 and V is TRBV7-8; the D gene is possibly TRBD1 (7 bases). The V end was cut by 4 bases, the J end by 2 bases, with 24 bases between. This CDR3 is built from 18 residues. Per the germline V gene, CDR1 is SGHVS and CDR2 is FQNEAQ.

The rearrangement uses TRBV7-2 and TRBJ1-1, with 7 bases identical to TRBD1. The CDR3 totals 14 residues. The V segment lost 5 bases and the J segment 10 bases; nucleotides outside the gene matches: 13. Germline CDR1 SGHTA, CDR2 FQGNSA. CDR3 bases: TGTGCCAGCAGCCCGCCGGGGACAGCTAGAGGAGCTTTCTTT. This sequence encodes CASSPPGTARGAFF.